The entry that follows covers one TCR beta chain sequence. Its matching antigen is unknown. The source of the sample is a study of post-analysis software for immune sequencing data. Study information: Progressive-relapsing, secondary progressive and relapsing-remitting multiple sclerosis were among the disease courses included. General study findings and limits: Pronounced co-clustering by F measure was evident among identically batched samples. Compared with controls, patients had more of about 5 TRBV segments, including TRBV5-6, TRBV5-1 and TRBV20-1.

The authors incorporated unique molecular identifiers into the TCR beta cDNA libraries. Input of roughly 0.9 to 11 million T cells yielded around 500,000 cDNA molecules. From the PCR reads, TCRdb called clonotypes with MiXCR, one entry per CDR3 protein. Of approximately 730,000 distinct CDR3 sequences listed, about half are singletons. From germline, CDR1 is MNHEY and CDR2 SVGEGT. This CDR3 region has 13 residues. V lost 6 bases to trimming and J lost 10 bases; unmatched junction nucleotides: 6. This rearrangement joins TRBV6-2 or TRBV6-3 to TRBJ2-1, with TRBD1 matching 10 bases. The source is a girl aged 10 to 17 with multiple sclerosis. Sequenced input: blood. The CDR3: CASSDDRGQEQFF. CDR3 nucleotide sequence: TGTGCCAGCAGCGACGACAGGGGGCAGGAGCAGTTCTTC.